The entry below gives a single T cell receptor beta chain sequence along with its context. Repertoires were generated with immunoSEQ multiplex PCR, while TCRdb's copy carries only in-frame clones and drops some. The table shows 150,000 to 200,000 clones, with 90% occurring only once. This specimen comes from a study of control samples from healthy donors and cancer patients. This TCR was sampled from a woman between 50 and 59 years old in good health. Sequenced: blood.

As DNA, the CDR3 is TGTGCCAGCAGCTACGAACCGCGCTATGCAACTAATGAAAAACTGTTTTTT. Its translation is CASSYEPRYATNEKLFF. The gene calls are TRBV7-3 and TRBJ1-4; D remains ambiguous. Trimming took 4 bases from V and 0 from J, leaving 15 bases between them. Germline-derived CDR1 and CDR2 are SGHTA and FQGTGA. The CDR3 runs 17 residues.